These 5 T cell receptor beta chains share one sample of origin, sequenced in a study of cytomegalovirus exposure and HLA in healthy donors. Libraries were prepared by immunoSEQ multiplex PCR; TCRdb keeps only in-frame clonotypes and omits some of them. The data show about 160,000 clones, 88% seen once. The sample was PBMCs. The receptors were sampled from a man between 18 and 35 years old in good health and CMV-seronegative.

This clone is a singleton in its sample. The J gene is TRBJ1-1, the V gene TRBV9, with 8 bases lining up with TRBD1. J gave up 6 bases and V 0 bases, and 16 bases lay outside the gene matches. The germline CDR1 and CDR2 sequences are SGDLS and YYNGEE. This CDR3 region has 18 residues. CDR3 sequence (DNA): TGTGCCAGCAGCGTAGACGTTCGGACAGGGAACCTTCGGTCTGAAGCTTTCTTT. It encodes CASSVDVRTGNLRSEAFF.

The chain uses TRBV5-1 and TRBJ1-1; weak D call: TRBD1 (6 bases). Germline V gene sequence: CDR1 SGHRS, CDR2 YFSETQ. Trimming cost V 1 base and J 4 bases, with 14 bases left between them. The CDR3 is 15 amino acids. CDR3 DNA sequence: TGCGCCAGCAGCTTGAGCAGGGGTTTGGGCACTGAAGCTTTCTTT. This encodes CASSLSRGLGTEAFF.

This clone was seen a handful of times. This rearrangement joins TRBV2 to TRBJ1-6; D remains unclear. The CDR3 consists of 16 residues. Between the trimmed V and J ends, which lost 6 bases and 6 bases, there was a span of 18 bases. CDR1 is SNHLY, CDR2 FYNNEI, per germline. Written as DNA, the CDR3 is TGTGCCAGCAGGGTAGGAGGGAACCCAGTTAATTCACCCCTCCACTTT. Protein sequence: CASRVGGNPVNSPLHF.

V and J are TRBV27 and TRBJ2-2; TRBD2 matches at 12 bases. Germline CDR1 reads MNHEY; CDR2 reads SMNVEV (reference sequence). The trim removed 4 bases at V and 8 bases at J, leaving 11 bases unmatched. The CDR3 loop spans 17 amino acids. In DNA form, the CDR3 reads TGTGCCAGCAGTTCCTTCCGACTAGCGGGAGTAGGTGGGGAGCTGTTTTTT. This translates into CASSSFRLAGVGGELFF.

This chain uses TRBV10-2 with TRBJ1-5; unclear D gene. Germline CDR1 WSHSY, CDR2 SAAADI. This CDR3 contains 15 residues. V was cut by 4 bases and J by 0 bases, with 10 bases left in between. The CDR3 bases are TGCGCCAGCAGTGTCACAGAAAATAGCAATCAGCCCCAGCATTTT. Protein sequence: CASSVTENSNQPQHF.